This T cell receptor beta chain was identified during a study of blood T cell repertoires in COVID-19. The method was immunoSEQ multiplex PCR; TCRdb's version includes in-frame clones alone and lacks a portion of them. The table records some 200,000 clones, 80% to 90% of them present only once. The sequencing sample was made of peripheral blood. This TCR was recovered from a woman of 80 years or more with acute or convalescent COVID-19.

The CDR3 DNA reads TGCGCCAGCAGCCAACATCCGGCAAGGGGAGGGGCAGATACGCAGTATTTT. This codes for CASSQHPARGGADTQYF. The chain is built from TRBV4-3 and TRBJ2-3; 7 bases line up with TRBD2. The germline V gene encodes CDR1 LGHNA and CDR2 YSLEER. The CDR3 sequence is 17 residues long. Trimming cost V 2 bases and J 4 bases; bases outside gene matches: 12.